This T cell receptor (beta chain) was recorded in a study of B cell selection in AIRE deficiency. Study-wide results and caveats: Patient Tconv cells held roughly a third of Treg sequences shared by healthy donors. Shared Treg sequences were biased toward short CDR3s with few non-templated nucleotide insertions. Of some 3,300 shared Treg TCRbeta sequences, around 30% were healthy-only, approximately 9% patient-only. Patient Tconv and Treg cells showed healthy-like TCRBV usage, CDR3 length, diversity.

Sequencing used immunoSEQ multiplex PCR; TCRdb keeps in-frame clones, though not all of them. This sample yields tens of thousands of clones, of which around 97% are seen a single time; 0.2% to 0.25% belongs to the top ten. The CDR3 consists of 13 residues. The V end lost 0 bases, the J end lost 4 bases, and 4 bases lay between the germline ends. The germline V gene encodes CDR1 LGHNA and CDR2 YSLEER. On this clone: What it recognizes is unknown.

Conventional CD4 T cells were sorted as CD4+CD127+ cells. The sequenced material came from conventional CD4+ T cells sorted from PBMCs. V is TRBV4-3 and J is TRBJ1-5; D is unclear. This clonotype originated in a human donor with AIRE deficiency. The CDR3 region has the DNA TGCGCCAGCAGCCAAGACAGAAATCAGCCCCAGCATTTT. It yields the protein CASSQDRNQPQHF.